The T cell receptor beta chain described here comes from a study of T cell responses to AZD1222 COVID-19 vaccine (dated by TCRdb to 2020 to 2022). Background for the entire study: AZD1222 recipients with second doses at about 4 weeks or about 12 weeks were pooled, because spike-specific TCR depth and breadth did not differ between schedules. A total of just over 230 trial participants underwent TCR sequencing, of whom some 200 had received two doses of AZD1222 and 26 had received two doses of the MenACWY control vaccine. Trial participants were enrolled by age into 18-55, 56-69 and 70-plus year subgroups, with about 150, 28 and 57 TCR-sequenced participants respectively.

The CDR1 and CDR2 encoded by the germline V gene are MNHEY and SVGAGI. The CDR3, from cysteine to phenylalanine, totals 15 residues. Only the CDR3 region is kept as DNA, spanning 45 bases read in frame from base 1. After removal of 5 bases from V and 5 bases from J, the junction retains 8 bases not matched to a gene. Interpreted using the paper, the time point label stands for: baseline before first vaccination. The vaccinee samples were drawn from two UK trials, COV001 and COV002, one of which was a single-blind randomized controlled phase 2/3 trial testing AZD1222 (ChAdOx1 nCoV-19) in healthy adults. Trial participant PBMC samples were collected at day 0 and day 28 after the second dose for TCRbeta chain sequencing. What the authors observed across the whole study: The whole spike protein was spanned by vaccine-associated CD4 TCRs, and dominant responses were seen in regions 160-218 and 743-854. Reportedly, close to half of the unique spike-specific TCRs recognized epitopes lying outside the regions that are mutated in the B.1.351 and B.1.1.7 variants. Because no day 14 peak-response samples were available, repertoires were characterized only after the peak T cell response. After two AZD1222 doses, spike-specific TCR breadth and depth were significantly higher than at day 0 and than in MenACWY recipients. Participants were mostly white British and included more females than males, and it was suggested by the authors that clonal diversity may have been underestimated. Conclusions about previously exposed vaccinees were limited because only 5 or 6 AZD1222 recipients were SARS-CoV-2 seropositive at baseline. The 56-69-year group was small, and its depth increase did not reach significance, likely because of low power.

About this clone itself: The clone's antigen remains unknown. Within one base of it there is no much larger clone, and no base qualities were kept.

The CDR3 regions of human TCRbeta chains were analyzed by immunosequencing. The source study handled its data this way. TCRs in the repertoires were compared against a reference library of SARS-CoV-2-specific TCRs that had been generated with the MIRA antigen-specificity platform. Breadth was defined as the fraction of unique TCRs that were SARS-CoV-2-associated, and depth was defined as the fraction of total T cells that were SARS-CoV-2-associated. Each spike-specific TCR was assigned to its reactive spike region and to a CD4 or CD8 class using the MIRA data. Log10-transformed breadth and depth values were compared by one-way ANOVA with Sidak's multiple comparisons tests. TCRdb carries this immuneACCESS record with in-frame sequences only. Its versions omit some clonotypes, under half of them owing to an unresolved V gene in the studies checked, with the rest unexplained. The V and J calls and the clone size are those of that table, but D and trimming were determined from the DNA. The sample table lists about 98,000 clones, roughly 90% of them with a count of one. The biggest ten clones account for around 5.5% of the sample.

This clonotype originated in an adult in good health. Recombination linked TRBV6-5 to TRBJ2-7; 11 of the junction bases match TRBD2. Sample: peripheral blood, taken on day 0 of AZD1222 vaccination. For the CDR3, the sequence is CASSPPLAGANEQYF. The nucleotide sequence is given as TGTGCCAGCAGTCCGCCACTAGCGGGAGCTAACGAGCAGTACTTC.